The 31 T cell receptor beta chains presented below share a single source sample, sequenced in a study of cytomegalovirus exposure and HLA in healthy donors (dated 2017 in TCRdb). The library was prepared using the immunoSEQ multiplex PCR assay. For the multiplex PCR, a mixture combining 60 forward primers for TCR Vbeta segments and 13 reverse primers for TCR Jbeta segments was used. The table was pulled from immuneACCESS by TCRdb, which kept in-frame rearrangements only. Such tables lose some clones; where checked, under half of the loss comes from unresolved V genes, and the rest has no known cause. In all, the sample holds roughly 60,000 clones, and approximately 78% of those were seen once. The ten largest clones capture about 1.5% of the sample. Sequenced material: PBMCs. The receptors stem from a female donor in good health and CMV-seronegative.

V usage is TRBV2 and J usage is TRBJ1-1; D is uncertain. The CDR3 contains 13 residues. Germline V gene sequence: CDR1 SNHLY, CDR2 FYNNEI. V was shortened by 6 bases and J by 3 bases, with 11 bases between the two germline ends. The CDR3 here is CASRARRDTEAFF. In DNA form, the CDR3 reads TGTGCCAGCAGGGCCCGGAGGGACACTGAAGCTTTCTTT.

The V call is TRBV6-6, the J call TRBJ1-2, with D perhaps TRBD1 (5 bases). Trimming took 1 base from V and 4 from J, leaving 10 bases between them. The germline V gene encodes CDR1 MNHNY and CDR2 SVGAGI (reference sequence). The CDR3 runs 14 residues. The CDR3 nucleotides are TGTGCCAGCAGTTACTGGGGCTCAAGCTATGGCTACACCTTC. Translation: CASSYWGSSYGYTF.

The V call is TRBV7-3, the J call TRBJ2-2; 12 bases align to TRBD2. J gave up 6 bases and V 0 bases, and 2 bases lay outside the gene matches. CDR1 SGHTA and CDR2 FQGTGA come from the germline V gene. The CDR3 has 16 residues. CDR3 amino acids: CASSLTPSGGAGELFF. Written as DNA, the CDR3 is TGTGCCAGCAGCTTAACACCTAGCGGGGGGGCCGGGGAGCTGTTTTTT.

This rearrangement joins TRBV5-6 to TRBJ2-2; no clear D. V lost 0 bases to trimming and J lost 4 bases, with 13 bases between them. CDR3 length: 16 residues. Germline V lookup: CDR1 SGHDT, CDR2 YYEEEE. CDR3 bases: TGTGCCAGCAGCTTGGAGGTCGGGTCGGGCACCGGGGAGCTGTTTTTT. Protein product: CASSLEVGSGTGELFF.

This chain joins TRBV5-6 and TRBJ2-5, with 7 bases that match TRBD2. CDR1 is SGHDT and CDR2 is YYEEEE in the germline V gene. The trim removed 4 bases at V and 1 base at J, leaving 10 bases unmatched. This CDR3 region has 16 residues. CDR3 sequence (DNA): TGTGCCAGCAGCCCCACGGGCGGGAGCTTCCAAGAGACCCAGTACTTC. Its protein product is CASSPTGGSFQETQYF.

The CDR3 reads CASSFLAVGTGELFF. The DNA of the CDR3 is TGTGCCAGCAGCTTTCTGGCGGTGGGCACCGGGGAGCTGTTTTTT. The rearrangement uses TRBV5-6 and TRBJ2-2; D call uncertain. V was shortened by 2 bases and J by 4 bases, with 12 bases between the two germline ends. This CDR3 comprises 15 residues. Germline values: CDR1 SGHDT, CDR2 YYEEEE.

The chain has TRBV10-3 and TRBJ2-7; 12 bases line up with TRBD1. With 2 bases clipped from V and 5 bases from J, the junction kept 4 bases outside the gene matches. Per germline, CDR1 ENHRY and CDR2 SYGVKD. The CDR3 is 15 amino acids. CDR3 in DNA: TGTGCCATCAGTGAGGCGGGACAGGGGGCAAACGAGCAGTACTTC. It encodes CAISEAGQGANEQYF.

The chain has TRBV28 and TRBJ1-3; D is unclear. From germline, CDR1 is MDHEN and CDR2 SYDVKM. CDR3 size: 16 residues. V gave up 3 bases and J gave up 0 bases, with 12 bases separating them. The CDR3 loop is CASSLGVSSSGNTIYF. The CDR3, as DNA: TGTGCCAGCAGTTTGGGAGTCTCCAGCTCTGGAAACACCATATATTTT.

This clone was detected only a few times. The rearrangement links TRBV19 to TRBJ2-3, with no clear D. V lost 3 bases to trimming and J lost 5 bases, with 3 bases between them. The CDR3 runs 11 residues. Germline loops: CDR1 LNHDA, CDR2 SQIVND (reference sequence). CDR3 loop: CASSIGDTQYF. For the CDR3, the DNA is TGTGCCAGTAGTATCGGAGATACGCAGTATTTT.

This clone turned up a few times. This chain links TRBV19 with TRBJ1-2; D uncertain. Trimming pared 7 bases from V and 2 bases from J, leaving 26 bases between. The CDR3 runs 18 residues. Germline V gives CDR1 LNHDA, CDR2 SQIVND (reference sequence). The CDR3 loop is CASTQNWVRGRFNYGYTF. Written as DNA, the CDR3 is TGTGCCAGTACCCAGAATTGGGTCCGGGGTCGTTTCAACTATGGCTACACCTTC.

This chain joins TRBV19 and TRBJ2-7; 7 positions match TRBD2. Germline-derived CDR1 and CDR2 are LNHDA and SQIVND (reference sequence). The length of the CDR3 is 12 residues. Trimming cost V 10 bases and J 3 bases; bases outside gene matches: 6. The CDR3 reads CATRGDRYEQYF. The CDR3, as DNA: TGTGCCACCCGGGGGGATCGCTACGAGCAGTACTTC.

The chain joins TRBV27 to TRBJ1-2; TRBD1 agrees at 7 bases. The CDR3 runs to 17 residues. The ends lost 2 bases at V and 4 bases at J; junction bases unmatched: 13. Per germline, CDR1 MNHEY and CDR2 SMNVEV (reference sequence). The CDR3 here is CASSLRDSWLKGYGYTF. CDR3 in DNA: TGTGCCAGCAGTTTAAGGGACAGCTGGCTAAAGGGCTATGGCTACACCTTC.

This clone was seen only once. The chain is built from TRBV6-5 and TRBJ1-5, with TRBD1 as a possible D gene (5 bases). The CDR3 consists of 15 residues. From germline, CDR1 is MNHEY and CDR2 SVGAGI. V lost 5 bases and J lost 3, with 14 bases in between. CDR3 protein: CASSASWTHNQPQHF. The CDR3 coding sequence is TGTGCCAGCAGTGCCTCATGGACACACAATCAGCCCCAGCATTTT.

This clone was detected only once. For the CDR3, the DNA is TGTGCCAGCAGTGAGACAGGGGACCTCTCTGGGGCCAACGTCCTGACTTTC. The encoded protein is CASSETGDLSGANVLTF. This chain links TRBV6-4 with TRBJ2-6, with 8 bases matching TRBD1. The V segment lost 3 bases and the J segment 0 bases; nucleotides outside the gene matches: 4. This CDR3 region has 17 residues. The germline V gene has CDR1 MRHNA and CDR2 SNTAGT.

This clone was counted a few times. V is TRBV10-3 and J is TRBJ1-3, with D possibly being TRBD1 (6 bases). The ends were cut back, 6 bases at V and 2 bases at J, with 11 bases in the middle. Germline V gives CDR1 ENHRY, CDR2 SYGVKD. This CDR3 region has 14 residues. The CDR3 region has the DNA TGTGCCATCAGCTCAGGGGTGGCTGGAAACACCATATATTTT. This sequence encodes CAISSGVAGNTIYF.

This chain uses TRBV19 with TRBJ2-4, with D perhaps TRBD1 (6 bases). Germline-derived CDR1 and CDR2 are LNHDA and SQIVND (reference sequence). V lost 4 bases, J lost 6 bases, and 10 bases lay in between. This CDR3 region has 13 residues. The CDR3: CASSTGHGNIQYF. In nucleotides, the CDR3 is TGTGCCAGTAGTACGGGACACGGAAACATTCAGTACTTC.

The chain joins TRBV7-2 to TRBJ1-1; 7 bases agree with TRBD1. The V gene end was trimmed by 7 bases and the J gene end by 4 bases; junction bases not matched to a gene: 9. From germline, CDR1 is SGHTA and CDR2 FQGNSA. CDR3 length: 14 amino acids. The CDR3 DNA follows: TGTGCCAGCACCTCCGACAGGGTCCGCACTGAAGCTTTCTTT. Encoded protein: CASTSDRVRTEAFF.

This clone was observed a few times. The genes are TRBV5-6 and TRBJ1-4; D gene unclear. Germline CDR1 reads SGHDT; CDR2 reads YYEEEE. V gave up 2 bases and J gave up 6 bases, with 11 bases separating them. The CDR3 consists of 14 residues. The CDR3 loop is CASSFAAGDEKLFF. CDR3 DNA: TGTGCCAGCAGCTTCGCGGCGGGAGATGAAAAACTGTTTTTT. Looking up the rest from reference TRBV5-6 and TRBJ1-4 gives the full variable domain: DAGVTQSPTHLIKTRGQQVTLRCSPKSGHDTVSWYQQALGQGPQFIFQYYEEEERQRGNFPDRFSGHQFPNYSSELNVNALLLGDSALYLCASSFAAGDEKLFFGSGTQLSVL.

This clone was counted a single time. This sequence joins TRBV5-1 and TRBJ1-1; unclear D gene. Germline V gene lookup returns CDR1 SGHRS and CDR2 YFSETQ. V was cut by 4 bases and J by 8 bases, with 15 bases left in between. This CDR3 has 13 residues. The CDR3: CASSTEAVGEAFF. The CDR3 DNA follows: TGCGCCAGCAGCACGGAGGCCGTCGGGGAAGCTTTCTTT.

This chain uses TRBV4-1 with TRBJ1-1, with 11 bases identical to TRBD1. Germline V gives CDR1 MGHRA, CDR2 YSYEKL. V dropped 2 bases and J dropped 10; count of bases not matched to a gene: 3. The CDR3 spans 13 residues. The CDR3 sequence is CASSQRDRGLAFF. Written as DNA, the CDR3 is TGCGCCAGCAGCCAACGGGACAGGGGGTTAGCTTTCTTT.

The chain is built from TRBV27 and TRBJ1-2; the D gene is possibly TRBD1 (5 bases). The CDR3 is 13 residues long. V was pared by 5 bases and J by 4 bases, with 11 bases between. Germline-derived CDR1 and CDR2 are MNHEY and SMNVEV (reference sequence). CDR3 in DNA: TGTGCCAGCAGTCCCCAGGGTCCCTATGGCTACACCTTC. This codes for CASSPQGPYGYTF.

The genes are TRBV7-9 and TRBJ1-2; weak D call: TRBD1 (6 bases). The CDR3 spans 16 residues. Germline V CDR1 and CDR2: SEHNR, FQNEAQ (reference sequence). Trimming stripped 8 bases from V and 0 bases from J, with 19 bases between. The CDR3 region is CASARTLQGSNYGYTF. DNA for the CDR3: TGTGCCAGCGCCAGGACTTTACAGGGATCTAACTATGGCTACACCTTC. Using reference TRBV7-9 and TRBJ1-2 for the parts outside the CDR3, the full variable domain is DTGVSQNPRHKITKRGQNVTFRCDPISEHNRLYWYRQTLGQGPEFLTYFQNEAQLEKSRLLSDRFSAERPKGSFSTLEIQRTEQGDSAMYLCASARTLQGSNYGYTFGSGTRLTVV.

V and J are TRBV9 and TRBJ2-5; perhaps TRBD1 as D (5 bases). The J call is uncertain, as TRBJ2-7 better fits the DNA end. The CDR3 contains 15 residues. Germline assignment: CDR1 SGDLS and CDR2 YYNGEE. CDR3 sequence (DNA): TGTGCCAGCAGCCCCCAGGTTGGGGCCCCCTACGAGCAGTACTTC. It is translated as CASSPQVGAPYEQYF.

This clone was seen a handful of times. This rearrangement joins TRBV4-1 to TRBJ2-5, with TRBD2 identical over 9 bases. The CDR3 runs to 15 residues. Germline values: CDR1 MGHRA, CDR2 YSYEKL. The V and J ends lost 8 bases and 4 bases, in that order; junction bases with no gene match: 11. CDR3 loop: CASGPRLAARETQYF. The CDR3 bases are TGCGCCAGCGGCCCGAGACTAGCGGCCCGAGAGACCCAGTACTTC.

The chain joins TRBV4-3 to TRBJ2-6; 8 bases align to TRBD1. V was pared by 0 bases and J by 1 base, with 11 bases of the junction left unmatched. The CDR3 length is 20 residues. Germline V gene sequence: CDR1 LGHNA, CDR2 YSLEER. Here the CDR3 reads CASSQEGMAGGESGANVLTF. The CDR3 DNA reads as TGCGCCAGCAGCCAAGAGGGGATGGCAGGGGGCGAGTCTGGGGCCAACGTCCTGACTTTC.

The gene calls are TRBV9 and TRBJ2-3; weak D call: TRBD2 (7 bases). The CDR3 consists of 13 residues. CDR1 is SGDLS and CDR2 is YYNGEE in the germline V gene. Trimming shortened V by 2 bases and J by 11 bases, and 15 bases separated the two germline ends. CDR3 region: CASSVRRGGEQYF. The CDR3 DNA reads as TGTGCCAGCAGCGTGAGGAGGGGGGGAGAGCAGTATTTT.

The chain employs TRBV6-1 and TRBJ1-1; D is uncertain. Trimming took off 4 bases at V and 0 bases at J, with 6 bases between the two ends. The CDR3 totals 13 residues. The germline V gene has CDR1 MNHNS and CDR2 SASEGT. The DNA of the CDR3 is TGTGCCAGCAGTGGTCAGATGAACACTGAAGCTTTCTTT. Its protein product is CASSGQMNTEAFF.

The rearrangement joins TRBV5-1 to TRBJ2-5, with TRBD2 identical over 11 bases. The germline gives CDR1 SGHRS, CDR2 YFSETQ. The CDR3 has 14 amino acids. V lost 8 bases and J lost 2; bases outside the gene matches: 5. The CDR3 spells CASTSGGYQETQYF. The CDR3 nucleotides are TGCGCCAGTACTAGCGGGGGTTATCAAGAGACCCAGTACTTC.

This clone was seen more than once but under ten times. The chain carries TRBV30 and TRBJ1-1, with D possibly being TRBD1 (5 bases). This CDR3 is 15 amino acids long. Germline CDR1 and CDR2: GTSNPN and SVGIG (reference sequence). V lost 1 base and J 1 base, leaving 13 bases between the germline ends. CDR3 bases: TGTGCCTGGAGTGGGGGGAGGCAACCGAACACTGAAGCTTTCTTT. It yields the protein CAWSGGRQPNTEAFF.

The rearrangement links TRBV9 to TRBJ1-6; 7 nucleotides line up with TRBD1. The CDR3 spans 16 residues. The germline V gene encodes CDR1 SGDLS and CDR2 YYNGEE. V gave up 0 bases and J gave up 7 bases; unmatched junction bases: 7. The chain's CDR3 is CASSVGQGVGNSPLHF. The CDR3 region has the DNA TGTGCCAGCAGCGTAGGGCAGGGGGTAGGGAATTCACCCCTCCACTTT.

There are a few counts of this clone. This sequence joins TRBV5-1 and TRBJ1-1; weak D call: TRBD1 (5 bases). Trimming shortened V by 2 bases and J by 5 bases, and 16 bases separated the two germline ends. CDR3 length: 15 residues. The V gene's germline CDR1 is SGHRS and CDR2 YFSETQ. CDR3 loop: CASSFSRATGTEAFF. The CDR3 DNA follows: TGCGCCAGCAGCTTTTCACGGGCTACAGGAACTGAAGCTTTCTTT.